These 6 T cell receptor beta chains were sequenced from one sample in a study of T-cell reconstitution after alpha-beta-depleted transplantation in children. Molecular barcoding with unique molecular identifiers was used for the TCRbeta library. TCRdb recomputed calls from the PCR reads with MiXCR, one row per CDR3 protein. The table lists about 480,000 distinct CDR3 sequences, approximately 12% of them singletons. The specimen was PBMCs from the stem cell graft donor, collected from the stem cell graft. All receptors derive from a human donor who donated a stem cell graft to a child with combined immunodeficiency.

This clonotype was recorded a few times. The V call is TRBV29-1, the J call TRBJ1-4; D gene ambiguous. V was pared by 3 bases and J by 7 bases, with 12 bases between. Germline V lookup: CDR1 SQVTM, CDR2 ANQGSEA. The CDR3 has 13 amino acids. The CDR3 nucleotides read TGCAGCGTTGATGGCGGCTCCCTTGAAAAACTGTTTTTT. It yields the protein CSVDGGSLEKLFF.

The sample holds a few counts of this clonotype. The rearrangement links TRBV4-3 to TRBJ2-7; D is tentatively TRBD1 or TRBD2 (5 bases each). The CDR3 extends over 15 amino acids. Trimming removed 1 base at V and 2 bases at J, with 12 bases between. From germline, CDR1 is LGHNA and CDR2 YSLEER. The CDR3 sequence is CASSQGGALPYEQYF. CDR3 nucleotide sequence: TGCGCCAGCAGCCAAGGAGGGGCGCTGCCCTACGAGCAGTACTTC.

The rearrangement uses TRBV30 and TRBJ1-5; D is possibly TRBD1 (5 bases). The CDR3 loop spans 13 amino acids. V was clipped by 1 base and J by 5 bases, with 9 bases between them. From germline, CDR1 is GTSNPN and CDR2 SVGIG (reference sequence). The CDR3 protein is CAWSGQTYQPQHF. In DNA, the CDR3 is TGTGCCTGGAGTGGACAGACCTATCAGCCCCAGCATTTT.

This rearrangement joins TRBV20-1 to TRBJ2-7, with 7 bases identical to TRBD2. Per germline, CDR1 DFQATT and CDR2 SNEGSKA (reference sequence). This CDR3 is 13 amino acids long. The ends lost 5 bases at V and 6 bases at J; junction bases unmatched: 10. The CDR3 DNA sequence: TGCAGTGCTTTAGGGATCGGCGGGGGCGAGCAGTACTTC. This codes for CSALGIGGGEQYF.

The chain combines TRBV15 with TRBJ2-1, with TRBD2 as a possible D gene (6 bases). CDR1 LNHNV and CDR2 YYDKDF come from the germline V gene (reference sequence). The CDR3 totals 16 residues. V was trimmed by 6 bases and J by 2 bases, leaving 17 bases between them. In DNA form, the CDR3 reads TGTGCCACCAGAAAAGGGTGGGGGAGGACCTACAATGAGCAGTTCTTC. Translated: CATRKGWGRTYNEQFF.

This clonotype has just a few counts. Here the CDR3 DNA reads TGCAGTGCTAGAGCTCCGGGAGCCGGTTCCTACGAGCAGTACTTC. It translates to CSARAPGAGSYEQYF. The chain has TRBV20-1 and TRBJ2-7, with D perhaps matching TRBD2 (6 bases). CDR3 size: 15 residues. The germline V and J ends were trimmed by 1 base and 1 base, with 14 bases remaining between them. The germline V gene encodes CDR1 DFQATT and CDR2 SNEGSKA (reference sequence).